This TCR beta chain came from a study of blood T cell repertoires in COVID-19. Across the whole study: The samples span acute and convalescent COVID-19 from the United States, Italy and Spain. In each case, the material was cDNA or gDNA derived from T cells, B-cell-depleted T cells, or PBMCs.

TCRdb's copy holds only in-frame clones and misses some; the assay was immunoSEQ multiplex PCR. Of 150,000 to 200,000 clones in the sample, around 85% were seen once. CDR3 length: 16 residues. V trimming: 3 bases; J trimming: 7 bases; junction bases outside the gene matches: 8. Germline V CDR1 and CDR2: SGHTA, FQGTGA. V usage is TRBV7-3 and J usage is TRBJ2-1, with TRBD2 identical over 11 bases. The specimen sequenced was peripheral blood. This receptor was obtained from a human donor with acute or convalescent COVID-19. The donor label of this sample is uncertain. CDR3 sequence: CASSLEGTSGRNEQFF. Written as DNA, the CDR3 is TGTGCCAGCAGCTTGGAAGGGACTAGCGGTCGTAATGAGCAGTTCTTC.